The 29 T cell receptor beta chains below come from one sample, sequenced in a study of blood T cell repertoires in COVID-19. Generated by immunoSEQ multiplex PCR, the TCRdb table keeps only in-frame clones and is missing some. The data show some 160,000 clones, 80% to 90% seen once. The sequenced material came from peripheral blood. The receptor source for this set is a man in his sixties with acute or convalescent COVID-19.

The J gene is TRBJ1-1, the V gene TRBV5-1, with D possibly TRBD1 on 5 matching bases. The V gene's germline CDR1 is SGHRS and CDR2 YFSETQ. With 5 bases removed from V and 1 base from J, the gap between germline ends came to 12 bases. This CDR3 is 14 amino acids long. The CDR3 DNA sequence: TGCGCCAGCAGGAATCGTCAGGGGAACACTGAAGCTTTCTTT. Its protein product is CASRNRQGNTEAFF.

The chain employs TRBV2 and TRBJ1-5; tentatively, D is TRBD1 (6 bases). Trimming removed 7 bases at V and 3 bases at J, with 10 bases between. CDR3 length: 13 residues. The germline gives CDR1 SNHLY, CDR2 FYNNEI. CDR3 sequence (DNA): TGTGCCAGCAACCGGGACACCAATCAGCCCCAGCATTTT. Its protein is CASNRDTNQPQHF. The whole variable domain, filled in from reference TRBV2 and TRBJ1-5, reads EPEVTQTPSHQVTQMGQEVILRCVPISNHLYFYWYRQILGQKVEFLVSFYNNEISEKSEIFDDQFSVERPDGSNFTLKIRSTKLEDSAMYFCASNRDTNQPQHFGDGTRLSIL.

CDR3 coding DNA: TGTGCCAGCAGCAGGGACAAAAACTATGGCTACACCTTC. As protein: CASSRDKNYGYTF. The chain couples TRBV7-8 to TRBJ1-2, with D possibly being TRBD1 (6 bases). The CDR3 extends over 13 amino acids. V shed 5 bases and J shed 2 bases, with 9 bases lying between them. Germline V gene sequence: CDR1 SGHVS, CDR2 FQNEAQ.

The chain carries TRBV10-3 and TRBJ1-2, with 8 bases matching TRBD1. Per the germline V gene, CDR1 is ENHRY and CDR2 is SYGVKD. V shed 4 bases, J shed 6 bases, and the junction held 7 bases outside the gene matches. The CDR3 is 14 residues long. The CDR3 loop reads CAISGVSGGNGYTF. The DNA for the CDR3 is TGTGCCATCAGTGGAGTGTCAGGGGGCAATGGCTACACCTTC.

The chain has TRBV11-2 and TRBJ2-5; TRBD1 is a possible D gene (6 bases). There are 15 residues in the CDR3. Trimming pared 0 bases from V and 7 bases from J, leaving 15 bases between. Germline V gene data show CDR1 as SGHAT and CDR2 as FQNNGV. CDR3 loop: CASSLEVGAVGTQYF. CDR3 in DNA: TGTGCCAGCAGCTTAGAGGTGGGGGCGGTAGGGACCCAGTACTTC. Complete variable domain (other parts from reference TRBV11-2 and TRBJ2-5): EAGVAQSPRYKIIEKRQSVAFWCNPISGHATLYWYQQILGQGPKLLIQFQNNGVVDDSQLPKDRFSAERLKGVDSTLKIQPAKLEDSAVYLCASSLEVGAVGTQYFGPGTRLLVL.

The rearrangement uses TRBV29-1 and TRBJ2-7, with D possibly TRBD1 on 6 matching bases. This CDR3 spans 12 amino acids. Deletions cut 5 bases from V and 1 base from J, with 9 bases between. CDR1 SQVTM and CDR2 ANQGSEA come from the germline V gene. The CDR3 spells CSVSTGSYEQYF. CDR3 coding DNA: TGCAGCGTTAGCACAGGGTCCTACGAGCAGTACTTC.

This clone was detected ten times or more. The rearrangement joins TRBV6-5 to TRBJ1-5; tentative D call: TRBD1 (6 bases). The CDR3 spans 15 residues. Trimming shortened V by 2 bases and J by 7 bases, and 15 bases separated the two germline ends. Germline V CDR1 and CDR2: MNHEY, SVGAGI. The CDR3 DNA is TGTGCCAGCAGTTACATGAGGGGGGGCGGACAGCCCCAGCATTTT. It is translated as CASSYMRGGGQPQHF.

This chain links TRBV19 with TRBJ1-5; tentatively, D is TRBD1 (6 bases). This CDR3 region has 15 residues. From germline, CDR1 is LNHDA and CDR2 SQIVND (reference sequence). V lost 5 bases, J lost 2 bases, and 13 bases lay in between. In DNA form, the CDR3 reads TGTGCCAGTAGTGGACAGTCCGTCGGCAATCAGCCCCAGCATTTT. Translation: CASSGQSVGNQPQHF.

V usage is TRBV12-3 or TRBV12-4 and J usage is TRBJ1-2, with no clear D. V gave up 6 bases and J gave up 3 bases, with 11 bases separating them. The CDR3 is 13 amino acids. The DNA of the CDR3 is TGTGCCAGCAGGACTCGGTCGGACTATGGCTACACCTTC. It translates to CASRTRSDYGYTF.

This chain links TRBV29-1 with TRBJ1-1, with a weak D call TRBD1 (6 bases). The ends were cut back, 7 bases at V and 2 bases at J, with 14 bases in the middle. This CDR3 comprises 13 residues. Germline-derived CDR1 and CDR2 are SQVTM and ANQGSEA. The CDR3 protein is CSDTGFPNTEAFF. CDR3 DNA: TGCAGCGATACAGGGTTCCCAAACACTGAAGCTTTCTTT.

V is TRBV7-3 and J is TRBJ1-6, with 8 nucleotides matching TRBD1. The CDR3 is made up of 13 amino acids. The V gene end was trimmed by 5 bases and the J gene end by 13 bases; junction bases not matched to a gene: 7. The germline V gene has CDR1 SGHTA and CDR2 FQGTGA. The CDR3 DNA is TGTGCCAGCAGCCTAGGACAGGGTGATCCCCTCCACTTT. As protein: CASSLGQGDPLHF.

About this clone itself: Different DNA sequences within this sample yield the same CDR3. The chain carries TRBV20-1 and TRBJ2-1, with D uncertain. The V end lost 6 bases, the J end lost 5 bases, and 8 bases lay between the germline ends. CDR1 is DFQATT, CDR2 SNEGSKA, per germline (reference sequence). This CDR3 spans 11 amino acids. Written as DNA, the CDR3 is TGCAGTGCGAGAAGAGACAATGAGCAGTTCTTC. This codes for CSARRDNEQFF.

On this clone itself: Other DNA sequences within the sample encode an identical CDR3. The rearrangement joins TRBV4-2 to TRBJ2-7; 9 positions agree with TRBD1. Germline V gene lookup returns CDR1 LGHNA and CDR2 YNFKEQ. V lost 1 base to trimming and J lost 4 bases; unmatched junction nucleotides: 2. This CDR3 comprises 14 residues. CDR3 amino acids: CASSQGTGVYEQYF. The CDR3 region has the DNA TGTGCCAGCAGCCAAGGGACAGGGGTTTACGAGCAGTACTTC.

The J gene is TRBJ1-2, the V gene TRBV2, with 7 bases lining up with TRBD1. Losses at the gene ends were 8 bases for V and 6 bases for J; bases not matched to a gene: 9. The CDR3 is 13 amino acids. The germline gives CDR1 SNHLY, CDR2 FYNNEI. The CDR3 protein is CASHLTGRNGYTF. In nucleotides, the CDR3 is TGTGCCAGCCATTTGACAGGGAGGAATGGCTACACCTTC.

CDR3 protein: CATSDPTGGSPNTGELFF. The CDR3, as DNA: TGTGCCACCAGTGACCCGACAGGGGGCTCACCGAACACCGGGGAGCTGTTTTTT. The chain uses TRBV24-1 and TRBJ2-2, with 10 positions matching TRBD1. The germline V gene encodes CDR1 KGHDR and CDR2 SFDVKD. The ends lost 4 bases at V and 0 bases at J; junction bases unmatched: 7. This CDR3 spans 18 amino acids.

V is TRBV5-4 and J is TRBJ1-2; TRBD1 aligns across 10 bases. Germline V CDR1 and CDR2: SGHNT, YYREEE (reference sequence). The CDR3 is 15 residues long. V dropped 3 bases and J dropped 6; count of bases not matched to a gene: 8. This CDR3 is CASSWTFGTGDGYTF. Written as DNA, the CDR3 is TGTGCCAGCAGCTGGACGTTCGGGACAGGGGATGGCTACACCTTC.

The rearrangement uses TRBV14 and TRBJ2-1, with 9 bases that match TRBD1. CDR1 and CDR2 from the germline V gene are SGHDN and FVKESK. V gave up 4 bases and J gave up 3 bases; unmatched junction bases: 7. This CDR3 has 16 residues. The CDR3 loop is CASSPLTGGGYNEQFF. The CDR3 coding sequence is TGTGCCAGCAGCCCTTTAACAGGGGGCGGCTACAATGAGCAGTTCTTC.

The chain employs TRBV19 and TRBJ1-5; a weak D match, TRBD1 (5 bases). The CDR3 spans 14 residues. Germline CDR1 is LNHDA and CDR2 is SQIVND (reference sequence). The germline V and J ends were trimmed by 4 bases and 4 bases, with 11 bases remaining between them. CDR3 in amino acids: CASSKGAGNQPQHF. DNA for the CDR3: TGTGCCAGTAGTAAAGGGGCAGGGAATCAGCCCCAGCATTTT.

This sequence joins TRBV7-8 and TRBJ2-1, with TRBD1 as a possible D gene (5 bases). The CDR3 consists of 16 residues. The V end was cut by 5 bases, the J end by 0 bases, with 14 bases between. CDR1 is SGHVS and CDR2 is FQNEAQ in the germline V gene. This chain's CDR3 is CASSPYRFSSYNEQFF. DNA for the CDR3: TGTGCCAGCAGCCCCTACAGGTTCTCCTCCTACAATGAGCAGTTCTTC.

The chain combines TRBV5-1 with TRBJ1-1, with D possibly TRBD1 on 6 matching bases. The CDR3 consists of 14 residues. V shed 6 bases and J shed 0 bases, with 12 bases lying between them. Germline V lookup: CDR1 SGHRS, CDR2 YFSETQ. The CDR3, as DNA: TGCGCCAGCACACAGGGAGTAATGAACACTGAAGCTTTCTTT. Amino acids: CASTQGVMNTEAFF.

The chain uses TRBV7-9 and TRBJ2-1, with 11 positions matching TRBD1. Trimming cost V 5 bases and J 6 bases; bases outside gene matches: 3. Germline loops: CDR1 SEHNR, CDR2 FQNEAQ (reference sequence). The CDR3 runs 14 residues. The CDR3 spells CASSTGTGGNEQFF. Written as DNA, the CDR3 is TGTGCCAGCAGCACCGGGACAGGGGGCAATGAGCAGTTCTTC.

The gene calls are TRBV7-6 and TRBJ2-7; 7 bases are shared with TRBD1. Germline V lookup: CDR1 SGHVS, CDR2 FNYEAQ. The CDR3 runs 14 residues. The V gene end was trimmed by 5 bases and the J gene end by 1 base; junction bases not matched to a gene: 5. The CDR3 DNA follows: TGTGCCAGCAGCCCCCGGACAGGATCCTACGAGCAGTACTTC. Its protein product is CASSPRTGSYEQYF.

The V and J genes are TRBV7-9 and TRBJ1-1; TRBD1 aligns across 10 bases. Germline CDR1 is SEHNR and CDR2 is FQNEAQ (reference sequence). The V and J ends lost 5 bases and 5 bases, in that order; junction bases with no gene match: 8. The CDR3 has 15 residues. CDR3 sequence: CASSPDRGKGTEAFF. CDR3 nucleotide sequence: TGTGCCAGCAGCCCGGACAGGGGGAAGGGGACTGAAGCTTTCTTT.

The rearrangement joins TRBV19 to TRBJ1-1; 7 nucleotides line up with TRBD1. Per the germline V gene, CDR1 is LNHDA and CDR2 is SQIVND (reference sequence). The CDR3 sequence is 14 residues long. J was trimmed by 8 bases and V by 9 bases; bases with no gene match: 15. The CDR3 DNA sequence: TGTGCCAGCCTTAGCAGGGGGAAGGGTCTAGAAGCTTTCTTT. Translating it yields CASLSRGKGLEAFF.

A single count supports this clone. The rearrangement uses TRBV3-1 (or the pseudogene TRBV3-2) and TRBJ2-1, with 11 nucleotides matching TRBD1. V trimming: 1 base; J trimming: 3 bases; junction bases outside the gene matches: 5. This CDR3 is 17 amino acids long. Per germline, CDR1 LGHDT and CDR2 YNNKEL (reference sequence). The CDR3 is CASSQGGQGVVYNEQFF. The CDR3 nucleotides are TGTGCCAGCAGCCAAGGGGGACAGGGGGTTGTCTACAATGAGCAGTTCTTC.

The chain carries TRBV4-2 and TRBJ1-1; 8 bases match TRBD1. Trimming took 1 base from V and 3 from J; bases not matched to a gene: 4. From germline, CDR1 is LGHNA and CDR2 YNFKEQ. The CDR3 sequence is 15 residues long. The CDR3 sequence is CASSQGTGTHTEAFF. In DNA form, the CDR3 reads TGTGCCAGCAGCCAAGGGACAGGGACCCACACTGAAGCTTTCTTT.

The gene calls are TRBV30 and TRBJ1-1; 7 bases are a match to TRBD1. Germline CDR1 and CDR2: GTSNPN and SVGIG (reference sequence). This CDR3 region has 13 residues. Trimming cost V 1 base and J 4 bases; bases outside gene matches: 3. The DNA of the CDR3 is TGTGCCTGGAGTGAAACAGGGGCCACTGAAGCTTTCTTT. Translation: CAWSETGATEAFF.

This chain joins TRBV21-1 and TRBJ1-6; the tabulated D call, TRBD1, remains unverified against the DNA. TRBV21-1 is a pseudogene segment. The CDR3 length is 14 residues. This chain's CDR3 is CASSRDRYNSPLHF. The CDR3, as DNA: TGTGCCAGCAGCAGGGACAGGTATAATTCACCCCTCCACTTT.

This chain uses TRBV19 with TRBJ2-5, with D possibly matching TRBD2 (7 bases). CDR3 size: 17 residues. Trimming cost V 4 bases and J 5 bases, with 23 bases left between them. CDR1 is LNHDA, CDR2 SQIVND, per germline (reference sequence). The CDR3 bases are TGTGCCAGTAGTACCCGCCGGGGGCAGGGGCGGGGGGAGACCCAGTACTTC. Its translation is CASSTRRGQGRGETQYF.